This TCR beta chain was found in a study of Graves' ophthalmopathy and Graves' hyperthyroidism (dated by TCRdb to the late 2010s). Notes on the research overall: Peripheral blood was collected before any treatment was given, at the time of initial diagnosis. The study used TCR beta repertoire signatures to distinguish Graves' ophthalmopathy from Graves' hyperthyroidism and to predict progression to ophthalmopathy. In total, 135 blood samples were TCR-sequenced: fewer than 50 ophthalmopathy, roughly 77 hyperthyroidism and roughly 17 hyperthyroidism-to-ophthalmopathy patients. To explore V-J signatures that separate ophthalmopathy from hyperthyroidism, a discovery set of 100 patients was enrolled, consisting of about 45 with ophthalmopathy and some 56 with stable hyperthyroidism. For independent validation, a separate cohort was made up of 18 to 20 hyperthyroidism patients plus 17 patients who later progressed from hyperthyroidism to ophthalmopathy. In roughly 6 hyperthyroidism patients, T-cell repertoires of thyroid tissue and blood were compared. Following sampling, methimazole starting at 30 mg daily was administered to hyperthyroidism patients, and high-dose intravenous methylprednisolone was administered to ophthalmopathy patients. The 100 discovery patients were randomly split 7:3 into training and test sets. Results and caveats for the whole study, not just this receptor: Most of the expanded thyroid clonotypes with a frequency above 0.001 were also detected in blood, and it was suggested that the thyroid immune response may be reflected by blood repertoires. No statistical method was used to set the sample size in advance, and the investigators knew which group each participant was assigned to. In cross-validation, the 13-signature model distinguished ophthalmopathy from stable hyperthyroidism with about 87% sensitivity and around 81% specificity, and in the test set the corresponding values were roughly 80% and 76%. In validation, the model predicted ophthalmopathy progression with about 70% sensitivity and 72.22% specificity; some 13 predicted patients were CT-confirmed with GO in a median of about 6.2 months.

Stable hyperthyroidism was defined as no progression to ophthalmopathy within 18 months of follow-up. The hyperthyroidism patients were 18 to 65 years old and newly diagnosed, with a disease duration of less than 2 months. Patients were excluded if they had other autoimmune diseases, uncontrolled infections, pregnancy or lactation. Diagnosis relied on clinical symptoms, serum thyroxine, TRAb, thyroid ultrasound and orbital computed tomography. PBMCs were isolated from roughly 10 ml of fresh peripheral blood by Ficoll-Paque density gradient centrifugation. Total RNA was extracted using Trizol reagent, and RNA quality was checked on an Agilent 2100 Bioanalyzer. Spanning cysteine to phenylalanine, the CDR3 consists of 14 amino acids. Kept here is only the CDR3 DNA, which spans 42 bases and is read in frame from base 1. Sequences SGHRS (CDR1) and YFSETQ (CDR2) are obtained from the germline V gene. Cut back by 4 bases and 4 bases, the V and J ends lie 13 bases apart.

With respect to this clonotype: It has no known antigen specificity. There are no base qualities to consult, and no much larger clone falls within one base.

For repertoire sequencing, TCR beta CDR3 regions were amplified from RNA transcripts. HTBI primers and the Qiagen OneStep RT-PCR kit were used in a first-round RT-PCR, which was followed by a second-round multiplex PCR, size selection and purification. Libraries were sequenced paired-end with 100 bp reads on an Illumina HiSeq2000. The paper's processing steps were these. Reads were processed with SOAPnuke, discarding reads with adapters, uncalled bases, mean Phred below 15, or no exact constant-primer or identifier match. COPE v1.2.5 was used to merge the high-quality paired reads. Each unique nucleotide sequence was defined as a clonotype, and clonotypes were aligned to IMGT TRB V, D and J references with MiTCR v1.1. Only V-J combinations with frequency above 0.0001 were analysed, covering more than 99% of repertoires. A TCR clonal expansion and chaos score per V-J combination was defined as the ratio of F50 clonal expansion to chaos observed in the TCRdist matrix. Welch's t-statistics and random forest were used to reduce the features to about a dozen V-J combinations, which were then used as input to a naive Bayes classifier. The Morisita-Horn index was used to measure how similar the thyroid and blood repertoires were. Using fastp at Q25 and MiXCR, TCRdb reprocessed the public reads and kept productive beta chains. CDR3 protein sequences are deduplicated, and each keeps its most common genes and DNA. The V and J calls follow TCRdb's processing rather than the paper's. This sample comprises hundreds of thousands of distinct CDR3 sequences, about 20% of them detected only once. Roughly 7.4% of the sample goes to the ten largest clones.

The sample was peripheral blood. The chain is assembled from TRBV5-1 and TRBJ2-3; the D region possibly corresponds to TRBD2 (6 bases align). The receptor comes from a woman aged 18-30 years with stable Graves' hyperthyroidism. Some clones in this sample may be carry-over from other donors' samples. Donor details come from another sample of the same person, matched by shared clones. CDR3 sequence: CASSAGPGADTQYF. The sequence in DNA is TGCGCCAGCAGCGCGGGACCTGGCGCAGATACGCAGTATTTT.